Following are 29 T cell receptor beta chains from one sample sequenced in a study of response to subunit inactivated influenza vaccine. TCRdb reprocessed the RT-PCR reads with MiXCR, giving one entry per CDR3 protein. Of about 780,000 distinct CDR3 sequences in the sample, 15% to 20% were seen once. The specimen was PBMCs from blood, collected 5 to 6 days after vaccination. Receptor source: a man between 50 and 59 years old who received an inactivated influenza vaccine.

This clonotype has a count of ten or more. The rearrangement uses TRBV20-1 and TRBJ2-7; 7 positions agree with TRBD2. The germline gives CDR1 DFQATT, CDR2 SNEGSKA (reference sequence). The CDR3 is made up of 12 amino acids. With V trimmed by 6 bases and J by 11 bases, 13 bases remained unmatched. The CDR3 region has the DNA TGCAGTGCCCGCTTCGGACTAGATAATGAGTACTTC. This gives the protein CSARFGLDNEYF.

V gene TRBV4-3 combines with J gene TRBJ2-5; D gene ambiguous. CDR1 is LGHNA, CDR2 YSLEER, per germline. Trimming removed 0 bases at V and 5 bases at J, with 13 bases between. The CDR3 runs to 15 residues. The CDR3 reads CASSQEIPMGETQYF. The CDR3 DNA reads TGCGCCAGCAGCCAAGAGATCCCCATGGGGGAGACCCAGTACTTC.

This clonotype appeared many times. This chain joins TRBV5-5 and TRBJ2-7, with TRBD1 identical over 9 bases. CDR1 is SGHKS, CDR2 YYEKEE, per germline (reference sequence). The CDR3 consists of 16 residues. V shed 0 bases, J shed 0 bases, and the junction held 4 bases outside the gene matches. Here the CDR3 reads CASSLAGTGTSYEQYF. The CDR3 bases are TGTGCCAGCAGCTTGGCAGGGACAGGGACCTCCTACGAGCAGTACTTC.

This clonotype has at least ten counts. The rearrangement uses TRBV20-1 and TRBJ2-2, with TRBD2 identical over 9 bases. Trimming took 3 bases from V and 4 from J; bases not matched to a gene: 3. Germline loops: CDR1 DFQATT, CDR2 SNEGSKA (reference sequence). This CDR3 has 14 residues. CDR3 protein: CSARRGGTTGELFF. CDR3 nucleotides: TGCAGTGCTAGGCGGGGGGGGACCACCGGGGAGCTGTTTTTT.

The V gene is TRBV14, the J gene TRBJ2-7; TRBD1 matches 8 bases. V shed 4 bases, J shed 2 bases, and the junction held 10 bases outside the gene matches. The CDR3 spans 16 residues. Looked up from germline, CDR1 is SGHDN and CDR2 is FVKESK. CDR3 in amino acids: CASSPIPGQVAYEQYF. The CDR3 DNA follows: TGTGCCAGCAGCCCAATTCCGGGACAGGTTGCCTACGAGCAGTACTTC.

In this sample, this clonotype turned up a few times. The rearrangement uses TRBV7-9 and TRBJ2-6; D is undetermined. The V end lost 7 bases, the J end lost 0 bases, and 10 bases lay between the germline ends. The CDR3 has 15 amino acids. CDR1 is SEHNR and CDR2 is FQNEAQ in the germline V gene (reference sequence). CDR3 nucleotide sequence: TGTGCCAGCACCCTACTGTTCTCTGGGGCCAACGTCCTGACTTTC. Its protein product is CASTLLFSGANVLTF.

This rearrangement joins TRBV27 to TRBJ2-7, with TRBD1 matching over 9 bases. J gave up 5 bases and V 5 bases, and 7 bases lay outside the gene matches. The length of the CDR3 is 14 residues. Germline CDR1 is MNHEY and CDR2 is SMNVEV (reference sequence). The chain's CDR3 is CASSLGQGRNEQYF. The DNA for the CDR3 is TGTGCCAGCAGTCTCGGACAGGGGAGGAACGAGCAGTACTTC.

This clonotype was recorded many times. The V and J genes are TRBV20-1 and TRBJ2-2; D is ambiguous. The CDR3 length is 11 residues. Deletions cut 3 bases from V and 5 bases from J, with 4 bases between. Germline V CDR1 and CDR2: DFQATT, SNEGSKA (reference sequence). Here the CDR3 reads CSASRTGELFF. CDR3 nucleotides: TGCAGTGCTAGTAGGACCGGGGAGCTGTTTTTT.

This sequence joins TRBV5-1 and TRBJ2-2, with 7 bases identical to TRBD1. Germline loops: CDR1 SGHRS, CDR2 YFSETQ. This CDR3 is 15 amino acids long. The ends lost 4 bases at V and 3 bases at J; junction bases unmatched: 6. CDR3 coding DNA: TGCGCCAGCAGCGGGGACAGTCTTTACACCGGGGAGCTGTTTTTT. The encoded protein is CASSGDSLYTGELFF.

This clonotype occurred many times. This chain connects TRBV27 to TRBJ2-5; 8 bases align to TRBD2. Germline CDR1 reads MNHEY; CDR2 reads SMNVEV (reference sequence). This CDR3 comprises 14 residues. Unmatched junction bases numbered 5, after V lost 3 bases and J lost 5 bases. The CDR3 reads CASSLGTRGETQYF. CDR3 DNA sequence: TGTGCCAGCAGTTTGGGGACTAGAGGGGAGACCCAGTACTTC.

This chain links TRBV7-2 with TRBJ2-1; 9 nucleotides align to TRBD1. Unmatched junction bases numbered 9, after V lost 2 bases and J lost 7 bases. The CDR3 extends over 16 amino acids. The germline V gene encodes CDR1 SGHTA and CDR2 FQGNSA. In DNA, the CDR3 is TGTGCCAGCAGCTTATGGATGGGACAGGGTCCTAATGAGCAGTTCTTC. Translated: CASSLWMGQGPNEQFF.

This clonotype was counted only a few times. The chain is built from TRBV4-2 and TRBJ2-5; perhaps D is TRBD1 or TRBD2 (5 bases each). CDR1 and CDR2 (germline): LGHNA, YNFKEQ. The CDR3 contains 14 residues. Trimming shortened V by 3 bases and J by 2 bases, and 10 bases separated the two germline ends. DNA for the CDR3: TGTGCCAGCAGCCATGGGGGAGTACAAGAGACCCAGTACTTC. It is translated as CASSHGGVQETQYF.

The genes are TRBV4-1 and TRBJ2-1; D gene ambiguous. CDR3 length: 14 amino acids. Germline assignment: CDR1 MGHRA and CDR2 YSYEKL. V gave up 3 bases and J gave up 4 bases, with 10 bases separating them. Written as DNA, the CDR3 is TGCGCCAGCAGCCATTTCACACTGTACAATGAGCAGTTCTTC. It translates to CASSHFTLYNEQFF.

This clonotype was counted a single time. This chain connects TRBV7-6 to TRBJ2-5; 7 nucleotides agree with TRBD1. The germline CDR1 and CDR2 sequences are SGHVS and FNYEAQ. This CDR3 spans 18 amino acids. V shed 5 bases and J 2 bases; nucleotides not matched to a gene: 17. Written as DNA, the CDR3 is TGTGCCAGCAGCCAACATCCACCCGACAGGGCGCTACAAGAGACCCAGTACTTC. Its protein product is CASSQHPPDRALQETQYF.

This clonotype was seen only a few times. V and J are TRBV5-5 and TRBJ2-7; no firm D call. CDR3 length equals 14 residues. Germline V gene data show CDR1 as SGHKS and CDR2 as YYEKEE (reference sequence). The V and J ends lost 6 bases and 0 bases respectively, with 13 bases between them. CDR3 in DNA: TGTGCCAGCAACCCCAGGTGGAGCTCCTACGAGCAGTACTTC. Translated: CASNPRWSSYEQYF.

About this clonotype itself: The conserved final phenylalanine or tryptophan is absent from the CDR3, which likely points to a read error. The gene calls are TRBV11-1 and TRBJ2-7; TRBD2 matches at 9 bases. CDR3 length equals 14 residues. The germline V gene encodes CDR1 SGHAT and CDR2 FQDESV (reference sequence). CDR3 sequence (DNA): TGTGCCAGCAGCCTAGCGGGGATCTCCTACGAGCAGTACTTA. Protein: CASSLAGISYEQYL.

V gene TRBV5-1 combines with J gene TRBJ2-1; 10 bases line up with TRBD1. Germline CDR1 SGHRS, CDR2 YFSETQ. J was trimmed by 9 bases and V by 4 bases; bases with no gene match: 4. The CDR3 sequence is 13 residues long. CDR3 nucleotides: TGCGCCAGCAGCCCCGGACAGGGGGTTGAGCAGTTCTTC. It yields the protein CASSPGQGVEQFF.

The V and J genes are TRBV7-8 and TRBJ1-1, with TRBD1 matching over 8 bases. The CDR3 totals 15 residues. The V segment lost 0 bases and the J segment 4 bases; nucleotides outside the gene matches: 4. CDR1 is SGHVS, CDR2 FQNEAQ, per germline. DNA of the CDR3: TGTGCCAGCAGCTTAGCGGACAGGGTAATCACTGAAGCTTTCTTT. It encodes CASSLADRVITEAFF.

This clonotype was counted between two and nine times. The J gene is TRBJ2-7, the V gene TRBV5-1, with D possibly matching TRBD2 (6 bases). Trimming removed 3 bases at V and 0 bases at J, with 16 bases between. Germline CDR1 and CDR2: SGHRS and YFSETQ. The CDR3 sequence is 16 residues long. The CDR3 DNA sequence: TGCGCCAGCAGCTCCCTTGGAGGAGGGCGCTCCTACGAGCAGTACTTC. Residues: CASSSLGGGRSYEQYF.

This clonotype was seen only a few times. The gene calls are TRBV7-9 and TRBJ2-7; the D gene is possibly TRBD1 (5 bases). V lost 2 bases, J lost 0 bases, and 11 bases lay in between. Germline loops: CDR1 SEHNR, CDR2 FQNEAQ (reference sequence). The length of the CDR3 is 15 residues. The CDR3 sequence is CASSLTGSNSYEQYF. CDR3 bases: TGTGCCAGCAGCTTAACAGGATCGAACTCCTACGAGCAGTACTTC.

This clonotype was picked up a small number of times. This sequence joins TRBV7-2 and TRBJ2-7; possible D gene TRBD2, 5 bases. CDR3 size: 13 residues. Germline CDR1 and CDR2: SGHTA and FQGNSA. Between the trimmed V and J ends, which lost 1 base and 7 bases, there was a span of 11 bases. CDR3 coding DNA: TGTGCCAGCAGCTTAGATGCAGGCGGGGAGCAGTACTTC. Amino acid sequence: CASSLDAGGEQYF.

The V call is TRBV10-3, the J call TRBJ1-5, with D tentatively TRBD1 (5 bases). In germline, CDR1 is ENHRY, CDR2 SYGVKD. The CDR3 length is 15 residues. V was trimmed by 2 bases and J by 2 bases, leaving 10 bases between them. CDR3 nucleotides: TGTGCCATCAGTGAGAATAGGGGTGGCAATCAGCCCCAGCATTTT. Protein product: CAISENRGGNQPQHF.

This clonotype was observed a few times. The chain recombines TRBV6-5 with TRBJ1-6; 11 positions match TRBD1. Unmatched junction bases numbered 1, after V lost 0 bases and J lost 0 bases. This CDR3 region has 18 residues. Germline V gene sequence: CDR1 MNHEY, CDR2 SVGAGI. DNA of the CDR3: TGTGCCAGCAGTTACTCGGGACAGGGGGTCTCCTATAATTCACCCCTCCACTTT. Translated: CASSYSGQGVSYNSPLHF.

The chain links TRBV4-3 to TRBJ2-7; no reliable D call. Trimming left V 0 bases short and J 2 bases short, with 8 bases between. The CDR3 runs 14 residues. CDR1 and CDR2 from the germline V gene are LGHNA and YSLEER. The DNA for the CDR3 is TGCGCCAGCAGCCAAGATTACAGCACCTACGAGCAGTACTTC. It yields the protein CASSQDYSTYEQYF.

This clonotype has only a few counts. The chain carries TRBV27 and TRBJ2-3, with 11 bases fitting TRBD2. This CDR3 region has 17 residues. Germline assignment: CDR1 MNHEY and CDR2 SMNVEV (reference sequence). With V trimmed by 0 bases and J by 3 bases, 5 bases remained unmatched. Here the CDR3 DNA reads TGTGCCAGCAGTTTATCTTCCCGGACTAGCGGGACAGATACGCAGTATTTT. It encodes CASSLSSRTSGTDTQYF.

This clonotype was observed a few times. The rearrangement joins TRBV6-2 or TRBV6-3 to TRBJ1-2; D may be TRBD1 (6 bases). The length of the CDR3 is 16 residues. V lost 0 bases to trimming and J lost 6 bases, with 17 bases between them. Germline-derived CDR1 and CDR2 are MNHEY and SVGEGT. The CDR3: CASSYSISPGDDGYTF. The CDR3 region has the DNA TGTGCCAGCAGTTACTCGATTTCCCCAGGGGATGATGGCTACACCTTC.

A few counts support this clonotype. This chain links TRBV4-1 with TRBJ2-3; TRBD1 matches at 7 bases. The germline gives CDR1 MGHRA, CDR2 YSYEKL. J was trimmed by 1 base and V by 3 bases; bases with no gene match: 16. This CDR3 region has 19 residues. DNA for the CDR3: TGCGCCAGCAGCCATCCGCCCGCCCGTGACAGGGAAGGCACAGATACGCAGTATTTT. Translated, it gives CASSHPPARDREGTDTQYF.

This chain links TRBV11-2 with TRBJ2-5, with D possibly being TRBD1 (5 bases). Germline CDR1 reads SGHAT; CDR2 reads FQNNGV. The CDR3 length is 14 residues. V lost 4 bases and J lost 10, with 19 bases in between. CDR3 sequence reads: CASSSLGRPSFQYF. The DNA of the CDR3 is TGTGCCAGCAGCTCCCTGGGGCGACCTAGTTTCCAGTACTTC.

The sample holds many counts of this clonotype. The chain recombines TRBV12-3 or TRBV12-4 with TRBJ2-7; D gene ambiguous. V was trimmed by 5 bases and J by 3 bases, leaving 8 bases between them. There are 12 residues in the CDR3. CDR3 in DNA: TGTGCCAGCAGTCCCCCGGGCTACGAGCAGTACTTC. The encoded protein is CASSPPGYEQYF.